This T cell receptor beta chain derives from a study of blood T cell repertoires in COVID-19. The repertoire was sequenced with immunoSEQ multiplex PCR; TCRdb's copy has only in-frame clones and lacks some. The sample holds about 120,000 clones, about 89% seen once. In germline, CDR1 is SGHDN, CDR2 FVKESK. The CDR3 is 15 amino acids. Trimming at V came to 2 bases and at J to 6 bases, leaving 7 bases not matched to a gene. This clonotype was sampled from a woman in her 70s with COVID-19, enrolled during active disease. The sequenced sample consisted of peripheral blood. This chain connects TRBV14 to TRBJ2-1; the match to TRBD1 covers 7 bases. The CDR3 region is CASSQRDRAGNEQFF. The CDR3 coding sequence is TGTGCCAGCAGCCAACGCGACAGGGCAGGCAATGAGCAGTTCTTC.